This TCR beta chain was captured in a study of TIL therapy for anti-PD-1-resistant metastatic lung cancer. Background on the study: Tumors were harvested before any PD-1/PD-L1 blockade. Tumors carried a median roughly 1.5 non-synonymous mutations per megabase.

The ends lost 6 bases at V and 1 base at J; junction bases unmatched: 1. The CDR3 loop spans 13 amino acids. CDR1 is LNHDA and CDR2 is SQIVND in the germline V gene (reference sequence). Sequencing used immunoSEQ v3. TCRdb's table, derived via immunoSEQ multiplex PCR, lists solely in-frame clones and lacks some. The table has approximately 50,000 clones, over 75% seen once. Regarding time point: pre-treatment sample, taken before nivolumab and TIL therapy. Patients were adults with stage 4 NSCLC. The chain recombines TRBV19 with TRBJ2-3; TRBD2 aligns across 7 bases. The origin of this receptor is a person aged 25 to 79 with non-small cell lung cancer. Sequenced here: blood, sampled at baseline. The CDR3 bases are TGTGCCAGTAGGCTAGCGGGCACAGATACGCAGTATTTT. Its translation: CASRLAGTDTQYF.